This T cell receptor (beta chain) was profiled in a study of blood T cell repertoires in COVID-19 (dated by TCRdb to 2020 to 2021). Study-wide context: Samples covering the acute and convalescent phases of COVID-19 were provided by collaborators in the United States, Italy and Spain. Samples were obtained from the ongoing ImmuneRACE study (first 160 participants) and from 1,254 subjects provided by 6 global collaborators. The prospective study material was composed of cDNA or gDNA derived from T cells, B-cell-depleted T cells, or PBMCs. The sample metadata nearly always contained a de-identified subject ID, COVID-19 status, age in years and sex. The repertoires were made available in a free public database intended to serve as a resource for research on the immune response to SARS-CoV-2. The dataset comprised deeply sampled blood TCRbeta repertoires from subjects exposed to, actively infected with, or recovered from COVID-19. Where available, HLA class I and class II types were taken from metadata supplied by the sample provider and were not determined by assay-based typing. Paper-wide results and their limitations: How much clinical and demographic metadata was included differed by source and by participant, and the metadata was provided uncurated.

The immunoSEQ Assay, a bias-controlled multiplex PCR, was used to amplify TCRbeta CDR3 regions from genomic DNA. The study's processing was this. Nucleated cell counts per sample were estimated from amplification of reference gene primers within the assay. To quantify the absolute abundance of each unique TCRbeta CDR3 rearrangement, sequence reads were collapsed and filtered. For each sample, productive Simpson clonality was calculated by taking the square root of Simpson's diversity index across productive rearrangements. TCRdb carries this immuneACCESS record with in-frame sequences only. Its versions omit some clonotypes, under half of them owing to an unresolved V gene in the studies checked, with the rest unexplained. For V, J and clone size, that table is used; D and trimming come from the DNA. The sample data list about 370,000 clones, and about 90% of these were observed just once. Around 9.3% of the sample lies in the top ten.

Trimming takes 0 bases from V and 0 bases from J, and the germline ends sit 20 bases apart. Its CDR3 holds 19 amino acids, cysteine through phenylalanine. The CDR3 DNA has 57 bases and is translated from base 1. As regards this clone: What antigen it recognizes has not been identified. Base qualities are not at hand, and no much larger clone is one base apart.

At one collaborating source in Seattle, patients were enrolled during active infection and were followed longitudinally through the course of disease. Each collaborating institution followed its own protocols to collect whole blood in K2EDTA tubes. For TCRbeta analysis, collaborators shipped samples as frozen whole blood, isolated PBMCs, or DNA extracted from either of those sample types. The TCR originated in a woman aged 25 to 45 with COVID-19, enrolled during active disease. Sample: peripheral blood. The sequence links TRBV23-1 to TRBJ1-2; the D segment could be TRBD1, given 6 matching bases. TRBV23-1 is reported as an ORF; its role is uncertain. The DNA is TGCGCCAGCAGTCAATCTGAGATGGGGCAGGGGACCACTAACTATGGCTACACCTTC. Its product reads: CASSQSEMGQGTTNYGYTF.